Following are 13 T cell receptor beta chains from one sample sequenced in a study of identical twins. Each CDR3 protein is one row after TCRdb ran MiXCR on the 5' RACE reads. Of 250,000 to 300,000 distinct CDR3 sequences detected, nearly 9.5% appear once; the ten largest clones hold 5.5% to 9%. These data also formed part of another study, on yellow fever vaccine responses in identical twins.

Material for sequencing was CD8+ T cells sorted from blood. The receptors were gathered from a woman aged 18-29 years in good health.

The sample holds a few counts of this clonotype. The chain links TRBV15 to TRBJ2-7; D not certain. The V end was cut by 0 bases, the J end by 1 base, with 1 base between. The germline V gene encodes CDR1 LNHNV and CDR2 YYDKDF (reference sequence). This CDR3 contains 12 residues. Here the CDR3 reads CATSRDSYEQYF. The CDR3 DNA follows: TGTGCCACCAGCAGAGATTCCTACGAGCAGTACTTC.

This chain links TRBV5-1 with TRBJ1-1; tentatively, D is TRBD1 (6 bases). Germline V gives CDR1 SGHRS, CDR2 YFSETQ. Deletions cut 0 bases from V and 4 bases from J, with 13 bases between. This CDR3 spans 15 amino acids. CDR3 DNA sequence: TGCGCCAGCAGCTTGGGACAGGCGCCTCTCACTGAAGCTTTCTTT. This encodes CASSLGQAPLTEAFF.

This clonotype was detected a few times. CDR3 amino acids: CSARDLGRGDYNEQFF. CDR3 nucleotides: TGCAGTGCTAGAGATCTGGGCAGGGGGGACTACAATGAGCAGTTCTTC. The V call is TRBV20-1, the J call TRBJ2-1, with D perhaps matching TRBD1 (7 bases). Trimming pared 0 bases from V and 3 bases from J, leaving 15 bases between. The CDR3 extends over 16 amino acids. Germline V CDR1 and CDR2: DFQATT, SNEGSKA (reference sequence).

V gene TRBV7-8 combines with J gene TRBJ2-1; 9 positions match TRBD2. V lost 0 bases and J lost 8; bases outside the gene matches: 8. The CDR3 spans 16 residues. The germline V gene encodes CDR1 SGHVS and CDR2 FQNEAQ. The CDR3 spells CASSLAGTSYIDEQFF. In DNA form, the CDR3 reads TGTGCCAGCAGCTTAGCAGGGACTAGCTACATCGATGAGCAGTTCTTC.

The chain combines TRBV30 with TRBJ2-7; D is perhaps TRBD2 (6 bases). Germline assignment: CDR1 GTSNPN and CDR2 SVGIG (reference sequence). CDR3 length equals 13 residues. V dropped 7 bases and J dropped 5 bases, with 18 bases sitting between them. In nucleotides, the CDR3 is TGTGCCTTATCACGGGGGACGGGGGACGAGCAGTACTTC. Protein sequence: CALSRGTGDEQYF.

This clonotype was recorded many times. The chain links TRBV24-1 to TRBJ2-2, with D hard to call. Germline lookup yields CDR1 KGHDR and CDR2 SFDVKD. V was trimmed by 7 bases and J by 3 bases, leaving 8 bases between them. CDR3 length: 13 amino acids. CDR3 coding DNA: TGTGCCACCAGCCATGACTACACCGGGGAGCTGTTTTTT. This translates into CATSHDYTGELFF.

The chain recombines TRBV11-2 with TRBJ2-7, with no clear D. The germline V and J ends were trimmed by 3 bases and 3 bases, with 21 bases remaining between them. Germline assignment: CDR1 SGHAT and CDR2 FQNNGV. The CDR3 runs 17 residues. The CDR3 spells CASSFSLGPIGNYEQYF. The CDR3 nucleotides are TGTGCCAGCAGCTTCTCCCTTGGACCTATTGGAAACTACGAGCAGTACTTC.

The chain joins TRBV7-8 to TRBJ2-1, with 9 bases aligning to TRBD1. V lost 4 bases to trimming and J lost 4 bases; unmatched junction nucleotides: 8. The length of the CDR3 is 16 residues. CDR1 and CDR2 from the germline V gene are SGHVS and FQNEAQ. The CDR3 region has the DNA TGTGCCAGCAGCTCAGTACAGGGGGCGGGTTACAATGAGCAGTTCTTC. This encodes CASSSVQGAGYNEQFF.

This clonotype was observed many times. This chain joins TRBV6-2 or TRBV6-3 and TRBJ2-1; possibly TRBD2 for D (6 bases). Germline CDR1 MNHEY, CDR2 SVGEGT. Trimming shortened V by 2 bases and J by 4 bases, and 12 bases separated the two germline ends. The CDR3 runs 15 residues. The CDR3 DNA reads as TGTGCCAGCAGTTACGCGGGACTCGATTACAATGAGCAGTTCTTC. Encoded protein: CASSYAGLDYNEQFF.

This clonotype has at least ten counts. The chain couples TRBV4-1 to TRBJ1-6, with D uncertain. The CDR3 length is 15 residues. Germline-derived CDR1 and CDR2 are MGHRA and YSYEKL. V lost 0 bases and J 9 bases, leaving 12 bases between the germline ends. The CDR3 coding sequence is TGCGCCAGCAGCCAAGATGATGTCGGGTCTTCACCCCTCCACTTT. It encodes CASSQDDVGSSPLHF.

This clonotype has at least ten counts. V and J are TRBV27 and TRBJ2-3; TRBD1 matches at 8 bases. Trimming took 5 bases from V and 2 from J; bases not matched to a gene: 12. Germline-derived CDR1 and CDR2 are MNHEY and SMNVEV (reference sequence). CDR3 length equals 17 residues. CDR3 protein: CASSPRGLNFITDTQYF. Here the CDR3 DNA reads TGTGCCAGCAGTCCCAGGGGGCTAAACTTTATCACAGATACGCAGTATTTT.

A few counts support this clonotype. This rearrangement joins TRBV20-1 to TRBJ2-7; D may correspond to TRBD1 or TRBD2 (5 bases each). Looked up from germline, CDR1 is DFQATT and CDR2 is SNEGSKA (reference sequence). The CDR3 contains 15 residues. The CDR3 sequence: CSLQGVPDSSYEQYF. The DNA of the CDR3 is TGCAGCCTTCAGGGAGTCCCAGATAGCTCCTACGAGCAGTACTTC.

The CDR3 bases are TGTGCCACCGAGCCCGCGGGGGTCCCAGATACGCAGTATTTT. Protein sequence: CATEPAGVPDTQYF. The chain carries TRBV24-1 and TRBJ2-3; 7 bases fit TRBD2. CDR1 and CDR2 (germline): KGHDR, SFDVKD. The CDR3 is 14 amino acids. After removal of 9 bases from V and 4 bases from J, the junction contained 9 bases not matched to a gene.